This T cell receptor (beta chain) was captured in a study of molecular identifiers for immune sequencing clone quantification. Study-level information: Replicates split RNA from roughly 20,000 or 100,000 naive CD8 cells five ways, and the researchers sequenced four portions. General study results and limits: Clonotypes surpassing 20 RNA copies contained over 98% of effector molecules, versus under 1% in naive cells.

Previously published methods and listed TCR primers were used for the bulk TCR libraries. TCRdb independently ran MiXCR on the PCR reads; one entry per CDR3 protein. The sample carries 100,000 or so distinct CDR3 sequences, over 30% recorded once. Per germline, CDR1 SGHAT and CDR2 FQNNGV. Trimming pared 1 base from V and 3 bases from J, leaving 9 bases between. This CDR3 is built from 14 residues. This clonotype showed up just a few times. Antigen: not known. The clonotype comes from a human donor in good health. Some libraries in this study had Jurkat cell RNA spiked in. The chain is built from TRBV11-2 and TRBJ1-1; D is uncertain. The sequenced sample was naive CD8+ T cells from blood, with Jurkat cell RNA spiked in. Subset noted: FACS-sorted CD8+CD4-CCR7+CD45RA+ naive T cells. The CDR3 reads CASSLVDRDTEAFF. The CDR3 DNA is TGTGCCAGCAGCTTAGTGGATAGGGACACTGAAGCTTTCTTT.